This T cell receptor beta chain was sequenced for a study of shared clonotypes between healthy human individuals. Sequencing was performed with immunoSEQ multiplex PCR; in TCRdb, only in-frame clones are kept and a portion is missing. Of about 1 million clones listed, about three quarters are singletons. The CDR3 sequence is 18 residues long. V shed 4 bases, J shed 3 bases, and the junction held 16 bases outside the gene matches. Germline assignment: CDR1 SGHNT and CDR2 YYREEE (reference sequence). Study conclusions and caveats: Sampling involved blood alone; tissue repertoires likely differ. The study's rarefaction showed incomplete sorted-subset sequencing despite large depth. For naive CD4 cells, 4% to 6% of clonotypes were shared across four donors.

In the case of this clone: Its antigen is not known.

Source material: memory CD4+ T cells sorted from blood. Subset meaning: CD45RA-negative fraction. This chain connects TRBV5-4 to TRBJ2-3, with 8 bases identical to TRBD1. This TCR derives from a man aged 18 to 30 in good health. The DNA for the CDR3 is TGTGCCAGCAGCGTCGAAGTGGGCAGGGGGCGAGCGACAGATACGCAGTATTTT. As protein: CASSVEVGRGRATDTQYF.